A single sample gave rise to the 17 T cell receptor beta chains below, sequenced in a study of neurological immune-mediated disorders. TCRdb reprocessed the 5' RACE reads via MiXCR and lists one record per CDR3 protein. The sample yields roughly 100,000 distinct CDR3 sequences, 10% to 14% seen once. Documented time point: longitudinal time-point 3. Sequenced material: PBMCs. The origin of the receptors is a female donor with HTLV-1-associated myelopathy (HAM/TSP).

This clonotype has a count of ten or more. The CDR3 sequence: CASSQLPGPEQYF. In nucleotides, the CDR3 is TGTGCCAGCAGCCAACTTCCAGGGCCCGAGCAGTACTTC. This chain connects TRBV3-1 to TRBJ2-7; tentatively, D is TRBD1 (5 bases). The CDR3 consists of 13 residues. Germline V gene sequence: CDR1 LGHDT, CDR2 YNNKEL (reference sequence). Trimming shortened V by 2 bases and J by 6 bases, and 11 bases separated the two germline ends.

In this sample, this clonotype turned up many times. The chain combines TRBV25-1 with TRBJ1-2; D not certain. Germline V gene lookup returns CDR1 MGHDK and CDR2 SYGVNS. V lost 6 bases and J lost 6, with 14 bases in between. This CDR3 spans 13 amino acids. The CDR3 loop reads CASSRGGRDGYTF. The DNA of the CDR3 is TGTGCCAGCAGCCGGGGAGGGAGGGATGGCTACACCTTC.

In this sample, this clonotype turned up many times. V is TRBV5-1 and J is TRBJ1-6; unclear D gene. The germline gives CDR1 SGHRS, CDR2 YFSETQ. The CDR3 totals 16 residues. Trimming shortened V by 0 bases and J by 7 bases, and 14 bases separated the two germline ends. CDR3 protein: CASSLAPQTGNSPLHF. The CDR3 bases are TGCGCCAGCAGCTTGGCCCCACAGACGGGCAATTCACCCCTCCACTTT.

This clonotype was seen a few times. In nucleotides, the CDR3 is TGTGCCAGCAGCCCCAGTCGGGGTACGCAGTATTTT. Translated: CASSPSRGTQYF. This chain joins TRBV9 and TRBJ2-3; D perhaps matches TRBD2 (5 bases). This CDR3 has 12 residues. V lost 4 bases and J 8 bases, leaving 11 bases between the germline ends. Per the germline V gene, CDR1 is SGDLS and CDR2 is YYNGEE.

In the case of this clonotype: A much larger clone is a single base away; this may be a read error. V gene TRBV5-1 combines with J gene TRBJ2-2; TRBD2 might be the D (6 bases). The CDR3 is 14 residues long. CDR1 is SGHRS and CDR2 is YFSETQ in the germline V gene. V shed 6 bases and J shed 4 bases, with 13 bases lying between them. The DNA of the CDR3 is TGCGCCAGCAACTTCGCGGGGAGCACCGGGGAGCTGTTTTTT. Its protein product is CASNFAGSTGELFF.

For this clonotype: The CDR3 carries no conserved terminal phenylalanine or tryptophan, so it likely arises from a read error. The DNA is omitted, as the CDR3 cannot be located on it reliably, and the CDR3 follows TCRdb's listing. V usage is TRBV20-1 and J usage is TRBJ2-7; no DNA check was done on the table's D call, TRBD1. The CDR3 contains 12 residues when both ends are counted. Germline V gives CDR1 DFQATT, CDR2 SNEGSKA (reference sequence). The CDR3 here is CSAPGRIYEHYL.

There are many counts of this clonotype. The J gene is TRBJ2-7, the V gene TRBV9, with 8 bases matching TRBD1. With 10 bases clipped from V and 4 bases from J, the junction kept 16 bases outside the gene matches. Germline V gives CDR1 SGDLS, CDR2 YYNGEE. The CDR3 has 15 residues. In DNA, the CDR3 is TGTGCCCTAGCCCCTCCTCAGGGGGCGCGATACGAGCAGTACTTC. This translates into CALAPPQGARYEQYF. The complete variable domain, with remaining parts taken from reference TRBV9 and TRBJ2-7, reads DSGVTQTPKHLITATGQRVTLRCSPRSGDLSVYWYQQSLDQGLQFLIQYYNGEERAKGNILERFSAQQFPDLHSELNLSSLELGDSALYFCALAPPQGARYEQYFGPGTRLTVT.

This clonotype appeared many times. The CDR3 here is CAISPGSDTQYF. The DNA for the CDR3 is TGTGCCATCAGTCCCGGATCAGATACGCAGTATTTT. The chain carries TRBV10-3 and TRBJ2-3; D is undetermined. Trimming removed 5 bases at V and 4 bases at J, with 7 bases between. This CDR3 contains 12 residues. Germline loops: CDR1 ENHRY, CDR2 SYGVKD.

The table lists this clonotype with many counts. The chain has TRBV5-1 and TRBJ2-3; 10 bases line up with TRBD1. The CDR3 is 16 residues long. Germline CDR1 reads SGHRS; CDR2 reads YFSETQ. The trim removed 0 bases at V and 4 bases at J, leaving 5 bases unmatched. The CDR3 sequence is CASSLARTGGSDTQYF. The CDR3 nucleotides read TGCGCCAGCAGCTTGGCCAGGACAGGGGGTTCAGATACGCAGTATTTT.

This clonotype was observed many times. V gene TRBV20-1 combines with J gene TRBJ1-2; D gene uncertain. Germline V gene data show CDR1 as DFQATT and CDR2 as SNEGSKA (reference sequence). CDR3 length equals 17 residues. Trimming cost V 4 bases and J 0 bases, with 21 bases left between them. CDR3 sequence (DNA): TGCAGTGCTACTCTCCTCCCAATAGGGCGTCCTAACTATGGCTACACCTTC. Translating gives CSATLLPIGRPNYGYTF.

This clonotype showed up many times. The gene calls are TRBV15 and TRBJ1-1; no clear D gene. The CDR3 covers 14 residues. Trimming removed 9 bases from V and 0 bases from J, with 14 bases in between. Germline assignment: CDR1 LNHNV and CDR2 YYDKDF (reference sequence). CDR3 protein: CATSEGYMNTEAFF. In DNA, the CDR3 is TGTGCCACAAGCGAGGGTTACATGAACACTGAAGCTTTCTTT. The full variable domain, completed using reference TRBV15 and TRBJ1-1, is DAMVIQNPRYQVTQFGKPVTLSCSQTLNHNVMYWYQQKSSQAPKLLFHYYDKDFNNEADTPDNFQSRRPNTSFCFLDIRSPGLGDTAMYLCATSEGYMNTEAFFGQGTRLTVV.

This clonotype has ten or more counts. The rearrangement links TRBV20-1 to TRBJ2-3; D gene ambiguous. The CDR3 sequence is 14 residues long. The germline CDR1 and CDR2 sequences are DFQATT and SNEGSKA (reference sequence). V was clipped by 4 bases and J by 1 base, with 12 bases between them. This CDR3 reads CSATPPSRTDTQYF. The CDR3, as DNA: TGCAGTGCTACCCCCCCCAGTCGCACAGATACGCAGTATTTT.

This clonotype showed up many times. The chain combines TRBV5-1 with TRBJ2-3; possible D gene TRBD1, 6 bases. CDR1 is SGHRS, CDR2 YFSETQ, per germline. The V and J ends lost 0 bases and 0 bases respectively, with 14 bases between them. The CDR3 loop spans 17 amino acids. The CDR3 here is CASSLDPYRVSTDTQYF. CDR3 bases: TGCGCCAGCAGCTTGGATCCTTACAGGGTTAGCACAGATACGCAGTATTTT.

This clonotype has at least ten counts. This chain uses TRBV24-1 with TRBJ2-5; 7 bases fit TRBD1. This CDR3 spans 15 amino acids. J gave up 0 bases and V 4 bases, and 4 bases lay outside the gene matches. The germline V gene has CDR1 KGHDR and CDR2 SFDVKD. DNA for the CDR3: TGTGCCACCAGTGAGACACAGGGGTACCAAGAGACCCAGTACTTC. It yields the protein CATSETQGYQETQYF.

The chain carries TRBV5-1 and TRBJ1-1, with 12 bases aligning to TRBD1. The length of the CDR3 is 19 residues. Per germline, CDR1 SGHRS and CDR2 YFSETQ. Trimming took 2 bases from V and 1 from J; bases not matched to a gene: 12. The CDR3 reads CASSLGGGQGAKRNTEAFF. Here the CDR3 DNA reads TGCGCCAGCAGCTTAGGCGGGGGACAGGGGGCGAAGAGGAACACTGAAGCTTTCTTT.

This clonotype was seen more than once but under ten times. The rearrangement links TRBV7-9 to TRBJ2-5; a possible D gene is TRBD2 (6 bases). CDR1 and CDR2 (germline): SEHNR, FQNEAQ (reference sequence). The germline V and J ends were trimmed by 5 bases and 2 bases, with 18 bases remaining between them. CDR3 length: 16 amino acids. The CDR3 bases are TGTGCCAGCAGCGCGCCGGACCGGGACTCACAAGAGACCCAGTACTTC. Translating gives CASSAPDRDSQETQYF.

This clonotype was counted ten times or more. The chain has TRBV7-2 and TRBJ2-3; D is possibly TRBD1 (6 bases). V was shortened by 5 bases and J by 2 bases, with 17 bases between the two germline ends. Per germline, CDR1 SGHTA and CDR2 FQGNSA. CDR3 size: 16 residues. Here the CDR3 DNA reads TGTGCCAGCAGCCCCAGGTGGGGGCTGATCACAGATACGCAGTATTTT. Amino acids: CASSPRWGLITDTQYF. Variable domain in full (rest from reference TRBV7-2 and TRBJ2-3): GAGVSQSPSNKVTEKGKDVELRCDPISGHTALYWYRQSLGQGLEFLIYFQGNSAPDKSGLPSDRFSAERTGGSVSTLTIQRTQQEDSAVYLCASSPRWGLITDTQYFGPGTRLTVL.